This T cell receptor (beta chain) was captured by sequencing in a study of T cell responses to AZD1222 COVID-19 vaccine (dated by TCRdb to the early 2020s). For the study in its entirety: A total of about 250 trial participants underwent TCR sequencing, of whom approximately 200 had received two doses of AZD1222 and about 25 had received two doses of the MenACWY control vaccine. Trial participants were enrolled by age into 18-55, 56-69 and 70-plus year subgroups, with approximately 160, 26 and 62 TCR-sequenced participants respectively. The study at large found these results: CD4 TCRs associated with the vaccine covered the entire spike protein, and the dominant responses were in regions 160-218 and 743-854. In the small 56-69-year group, the increase in depth fell short of significance, most likely because of low power. Participants were mostly white British and included more females than males, and it was suggested by the authors that clonal diversity may have been underestimated. Because no day 14 peak-response samples were available, the repertoires could be characterized only after the peak T cell response. Conclusions about previously exposed vaccinees are limited because only a handful of AZD1222 recipients were SARS-CoV-2 seropositive at baseline. After two AZD1222 doses, both the breadth and the depth of spike-specific TCRs were significantly higher than at day 0 and than in MenACWY recipients. Epitopes outside the regions mutated in the B.1.351 and B.1.1.7 variants were reportedly recognized by nearly half of the unique spike-specific TCRs.

V loses 8 bases of germline sequence and J loses 3 bases, and the interval between the two ends is 16 bases. The CDR3 contains 14 residues, cysteine and phenylalanine counted. The retained sequence is limited to the CDR3, 42 bases, with the frame set at the first base. CDR1 SNHLY and CDR2 FYNNEI are derived from the germline V gene. The CDR3 regions of human TCRbeta chains were analyzed by immunosequencing. As for how the authors treated the data: Repertoire TCRs were matched against a reference library of SARS-CoV-2-specific TCRs generated with the MIRA antigen-specificity platform. Breadth was defined as the fraction of unique TCRs that were SARS-CoV-2-associated, and depth was defined as the fraction of total T cells that were SARS-CoV-2-associated. Each spike-specific TCR was assigned to its reactive spike region and to a CD4 or CD8 class using the MIRA data. Log10-transformed breadth and depth values were compared by one-way ANOVA with Sidak's multiple comparisons tests. The immuneACCESS repertoire file appears here via TCRdb, limited to in-frame rearrangements. These files lack a portion of the clones; in checked studies, under half of the deficit traces to unresolved V genes, and the cause of the others is not known. The DNA gave D and trimming, while V, J and clone size come from that table. The sample records 150,000 to 200,000 clones, under 95% of which are singletons. 1.1% of the sample lies in the top ten.

The meaning of the sample's time point label: about 28 days (+/-7) after the second vaccine dose. AZD1222 recipients given second doses at about 4 weeks or at about 12 weeks were pooled, since spike-specific TCR depth and breadth were not found to differ between the two schedules. The vaccinee samples were drawn from two UK trials, COV001 and COV002, one of which was a single-blind randomized controlled phase 2/3 trial testing AZD1222 (ChAdOx1 nCoV-19) in healthy adults. Trial participant PBMC samples were collected at day 0 and day 28 after the second dose for TCRbeta chain sequencing. With respect to this clone: Its cognate antigen has yet to be identified. Per-base qualities were not stored, and no clone one base away is much larger.

This clonotype was sampled from an adult who received the AZD1222 COVID-19 vaccine. Rearrangement joined TRBV2 to TRBJ1-1; TRBD1 is possibly the D segment (5 matching bases). The starting material was peripheral blood, obtained 28 days after the second AZD1222 dose. In nucleotides, the sequence is TGTGCCAGCGGGACCTACAACGCTGACACTGAAGCTTTCTTT. Translation gives CASGTYNADTEAFF.